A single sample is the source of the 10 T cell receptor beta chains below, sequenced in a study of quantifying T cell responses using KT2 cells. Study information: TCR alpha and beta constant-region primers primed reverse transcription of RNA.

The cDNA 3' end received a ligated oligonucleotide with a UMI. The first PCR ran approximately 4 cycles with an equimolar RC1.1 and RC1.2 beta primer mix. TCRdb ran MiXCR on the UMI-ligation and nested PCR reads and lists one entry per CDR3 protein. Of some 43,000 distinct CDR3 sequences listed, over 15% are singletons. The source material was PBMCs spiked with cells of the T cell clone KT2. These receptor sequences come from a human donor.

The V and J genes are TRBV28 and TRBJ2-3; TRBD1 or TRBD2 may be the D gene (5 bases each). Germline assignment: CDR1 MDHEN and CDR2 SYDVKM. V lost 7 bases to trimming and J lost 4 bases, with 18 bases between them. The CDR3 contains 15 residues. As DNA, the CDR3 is TGTGCCAGCAAGAGGGTGGCAGGGATCCCAGATACGCAGTATTTT. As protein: CASKRVAGIPDTQYF.

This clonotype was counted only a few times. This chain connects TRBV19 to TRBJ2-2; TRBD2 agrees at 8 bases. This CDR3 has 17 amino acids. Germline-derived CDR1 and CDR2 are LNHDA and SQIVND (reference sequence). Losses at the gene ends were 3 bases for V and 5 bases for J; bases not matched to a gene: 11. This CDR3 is CASSIPGSGRFTGELFF. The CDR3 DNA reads TGTGCCAGTAGTATCCCGGGGAGCGGGAGATTTACCGGGGAGCTGTTTTTT.

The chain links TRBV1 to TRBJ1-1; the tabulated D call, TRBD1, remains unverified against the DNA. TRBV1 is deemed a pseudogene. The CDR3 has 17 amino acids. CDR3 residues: CTSSQDLSTGLNTEAFF. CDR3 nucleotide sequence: TGCACCAGCAGCCAAGATCTCTCAACAGGATTAAACACTGAAGCTTTCTTT.

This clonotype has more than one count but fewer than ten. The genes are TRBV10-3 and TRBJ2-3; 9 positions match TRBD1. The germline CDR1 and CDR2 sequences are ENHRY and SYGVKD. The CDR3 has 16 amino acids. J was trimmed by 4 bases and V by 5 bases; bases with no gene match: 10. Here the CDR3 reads CAISLTGTGIPDTQYF. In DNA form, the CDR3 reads TGTGCCATCAGTCTAACCGGGACAGGGATCCCAGATACGCAGTATTTT.

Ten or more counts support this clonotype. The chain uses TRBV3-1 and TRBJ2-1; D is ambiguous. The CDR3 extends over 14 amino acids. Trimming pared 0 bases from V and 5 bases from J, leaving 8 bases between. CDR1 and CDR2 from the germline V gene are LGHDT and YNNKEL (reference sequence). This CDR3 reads CASSQDSGDNEQFF. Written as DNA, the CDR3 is TGTGCCAGCAGCCAAGACTCTGGGGACAATGAGCAGTTCTTC.

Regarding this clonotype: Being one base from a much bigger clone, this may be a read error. The CDR3 nucleotides read TGTGCCAGCAACGTACAGCCTCTGGGACTAGCGCCTAATGAGCAGTTCTTC. This translates into CASNVQPLGLAPNEQFF. The chain uses TRBV6-6 and TRBJ2-1, with 10 bases identical to TRBD2. Per the germline V gene, CDR1 is MNHNY and CDR2 is SVGAGI (reference sequence). This CDR3 region has 17 residues. The junction had 16 bases not matched to a gene; V was cut back by 7 bases and J by 7 bases.

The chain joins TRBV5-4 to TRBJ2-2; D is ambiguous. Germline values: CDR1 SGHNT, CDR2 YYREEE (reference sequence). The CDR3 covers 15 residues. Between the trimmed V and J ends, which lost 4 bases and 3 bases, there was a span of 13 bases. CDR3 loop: CASSRYTADTGELFF. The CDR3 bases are TGTGCCAGCAGCCGATATACCGCAGACACCGGGGAGCTGTTTTTT. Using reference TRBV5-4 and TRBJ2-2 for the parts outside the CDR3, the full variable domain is ETGVTQSPTHLIKTRGQQVTLRCSSQSGHNTVSWYQQALGQGPQFIFQYYREEENGRGNFPPRFSGLQFPNYSSELNVNALELDDSALYLCASSRYTADTGELFFGEGSRLTVL.

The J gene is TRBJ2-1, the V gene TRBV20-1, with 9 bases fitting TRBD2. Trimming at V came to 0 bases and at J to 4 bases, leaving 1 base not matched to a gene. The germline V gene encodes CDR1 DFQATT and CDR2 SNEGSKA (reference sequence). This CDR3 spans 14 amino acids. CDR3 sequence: CSARDLAGYNEQFF. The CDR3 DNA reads TGCAGTGCTAGAGATCTAGCGGGGTACAATGAGCAGTTCTTC.

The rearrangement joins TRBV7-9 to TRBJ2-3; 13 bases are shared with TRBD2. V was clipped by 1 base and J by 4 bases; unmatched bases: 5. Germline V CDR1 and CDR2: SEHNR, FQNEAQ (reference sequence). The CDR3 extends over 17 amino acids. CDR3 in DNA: TGTGCCAGCAGCTTAGAACTAGCGGGAGGGTGGCCAGATACGCAGTATTTT. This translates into CASSLELAGGWPDTQYF.

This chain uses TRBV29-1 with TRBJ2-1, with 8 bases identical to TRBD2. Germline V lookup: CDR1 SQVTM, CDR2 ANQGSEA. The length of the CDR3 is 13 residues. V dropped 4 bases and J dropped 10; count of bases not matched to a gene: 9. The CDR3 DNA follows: TGCAGCGTTGCCTCCGTCATAGCGGGAGAGCAGTTCTTC. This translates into CSVASVIAGEQFF.